These 15 T cell receptor beta chains originate from one sample sequenced in a study of T cell changes during pregnancy in multiple sclerosis. Using immunoSEQ multiplex PCR, the repertoire was profiled, and TCRdb retains in-frame clones only, with some absent. Seen here are roughly 64,000 clones, 80% to 95% observed once, and the top ten hold roughly 1.4%. Specimen: peripheral blood, collected in the second trimester of pregnancy. These receptors all stem from a female donor with multiple sclerosis, enrolled in a pregnancy study.

CDR3 sequence (DNA): TGTGCCAGCGGGGGACTAGCGGGAGGAAGGGACGAGCAGTACTTC. Translating it yields CASGGLAGGRDEQYF. This rearrangement joins TRBV28 to TRBJ2-7; TRBD2 aligns across 15 bases. J lost 5 bases, V lost 8 bases, and 7 bases had no gene match. Germline CDR1 reads MDHEN; CDR2 reads SYDVKM. The CDR3 is 15 residues long.

The chain recombines TRBV14 with TRBJ2-1; D is perhaps TRBD1 (5 bases). Germline V gene sequence: CDR1 SGHDN, CDR2 FVKESK. The CDR3 consists of 16 residues. V was pared by 0 bases and J by 4 bases, with 13 bases between. The CDR3 nucleotides read TGTGCCAGCAGCCAAGAGACAGTTATACCATACAATGAGCAGTTCTTC. It is translated as CASSQETVIPYNEQFF.

V gene TRBV18 combines with J gene TRBJ2-3; TRBD1 agrees at 8 bases. Germline trimming cut 3 bases from V and 4 bases from J; bases unmatched to any gene: 6. CDR1 and CDR2 from the germline V gene are KGHSH and LQKENI. The CDR3 has 15 amino acids. CDR3: CASSPLDREPDTQYF. As DNA, the CDR3 is TGTGCCAGCTCACCCCTGGACAGGGAACCAGATACGCAGTATTTT.

This sequence joins TRBV5-6 and TRBJ2-7; D possibly corresponds to TRBD1 (6 bases). V was cut by 2 bases and J by 2 bases, with 8 bases left in between. Germline lookup yields CDR1 SGHDT and CDR2 YYEEEE. The length of the CDR3 is 13 residues. The CDR3 sequence: CASSFGQTYEQYF. The CDR3 DNA follows: TGTGCCAGCAGCTTTGGACAGACCTACGAGCAGTACTTC.

The genes are TRBV11-2 and TRBJ2-1; 7 bases align to TRBD2. Germline V gene lookup returns CDR1 SGHAT and CDR2 FQNNGV. This CDR3 contains 16 residues. Losses at the gene ends were 0 bases for V and 7 bases for J; bases not matched to a gene: 9. CDR3 amino acids: CASSLDLAGAWNEQFF. CDR3 nucleotides: TGTGCCAGCAGCTTAGATCTGGCGGGAGCATGGAATGAGCAGTTCTTC.

This chain joins TRBV28 and TRBJ2-5; D might be TRBD2 (6 bases). Trimming left V 2 bases short and J 1 base short, with 14 bases between. Germline CDR1 MDHEN, CDR2 SYDVKM. The CDR3 length is 16 residues. CDR3 sequence (DNA): TGTGCCAGCAGTTTAGTTCCAGGTAGCGGCCAAGAGACCCAGTACTTC. Translating gives CASSLVPGSGQETQYF. The full variable domain, its missing parts supplied by reference TRBV28 and TRBJ2-5, is DVKVTQSSRYLVKRTGEKVFLECVQDMDHENMFWYRQDPGLGLRLIYFSYDVKMKEKGDIPEGYSVSREKKERFSLILESASTNQTSMYLCASSLVPGSGQETQYFGPGTRLLVL.

Judged by abundance, this clone is medium-sized. The chain carries TRBV6-4 and TRBJ2-3; TRBD2 aligns across 8 bases. From germline, CDR1 is MRHNA and CDR2 SNTAGT. The CDR3 length is 13 residues. V gave up 6 bases and J gave up 3 bases; unmatched junction bases: 2. The CDR3 is CASSGRETDTQYF. The CDR3 region has the DNA TGTGCCAGCAGCGGGAGGGAGACAGATACGCAGTATTTT.

The CDR3 nucleotides are TGTGCCAGCAGCTTAATGGGGGGCACTGAAGCTTTCTTT. It translates to CASSLMGGTEAFF. The chain couples TRBV7-9 to TRBJ1-1; D might be TRBD1 (5 bases). Germline V gene sequence: CDR1 SEHNR, CDR2 FQNEAQ (reference sequence). This CDR3 region has 13 residues. V shed 2 bases and J shed 4 bases, with 8 bases lying between them.

J is TRBJ1-4 and V is TRBV7-3; 8 positions agree with TRBD1. V trimming: 4 bases; J trimming: 8 bases; junction bases outside the gene matches: 15. The CDR3 length is 17 residues. Germline assignment: CDR1 SGHTA and CDR2 FQGTGA. In DNA, the CDR3 is TGTGCCAGCAGCTCCAGACGAACAGGACAGGGAGGAGAAAAACTGTTTTTT. This codes for CASSSRRTGQGGEKLFF.

The V and J genes are TRBV12-5 and TRBJ2-5; D is possibly TRBD2 (6 bases). CDR1 and CDR2 from the germline V gene are LGHNT and FRNRAP. V was shortened by 0 bases and J by 0 bases, with 14 bases between the two germline ends. This CDR3 has 17 residues. CDR3 amino acids: CASGLVVGRDYQETQYF. For the CDR3, the DNA is TGTGCTAGTGGTTTGGTCGTCGGCCGGGACTACCAAGAGACCCAGTACTTC.

The chain couples TRBV5-4 to TRBJ2-7; possible D gene TRBD2, 5 bases. Germline CDR1 reads SGHNT; CDR2 reads YYREEE (reference sequence). V was trimmed by 1 base and J by 7 bases, leaving 15 bases between them. The CDR3 sequence is 14 residues long. CDR3 amino acids: CASSLRGGEMEQYF. CDR3 in DNA: TGTGCCAGCAGCTTGCGAGGAGGTGAGATGGAGCAGTACTTC.

The chain links TRBV7-7 to TRBJ2-2; TRBD1 aligns across 7 bases. Germline CDR1 is SSHAT and CDR2 is FNYEAQ (reference sequence). There are 14 residues in the CDR3. The V gene end was trimmed by 6 bases and the J gene end by 1 base; junction bases not matched to a gene: 2. The DNA of the CDR3 is TGTGCCAGCAGTAGGGACAGGAACACCGGGGAGCTGTTTTTT. The encoded protein is CASSRDRNTGELFF.

CDR3: CASSAGTSSLNDEQFF. In DNA, the CDR3 is TGTGCCAGCAGCGCCGGGACTAGCTCTTTAAACGATGAGCAGTTCTTC. The rearrangement uses TRBV7-3 and TRBJ2-1, with TRBD2 matching over 9 bases. From germline, CDR1 is SGHTA and CDR2 FQGTGA. J lost 8 bases, V lost 5 bases, and 13 bases had no gene match. This CDR3 contains 16 residues.

This chain connects TRBV4-2 to TRBJ2-1; 10 bases fit TRBD2. The trim removed 2 bases at V and 2 bases at J, leaving 6 bases unmatched. Germline loops: CDR1 LGHNA, CDR2 YNFKEQ. This CDR3 has 17 amino acids. CDR3: CASSQSSGRYPYNEQFF. The CDR3 DNA follows: TGTGCCAGCAGCCAAAGTAGCGGGAGGTACCCCTACAATGAGCAGTTCTTC.

This CDR3 is CASSPYDGGSNEQFF. CDR3 in DNA: TGTGCCAGCAGCCCTTATGACGGGGGGAGCAATGAGCAGTTCTTC. This chain uses TRBV11-3 with TRBJ2-1; 7 bases are shared with TRBD2. Germline CDR1 SGHNT, CDR2 YENEEA. Trimming took 5 bases from V and 6 from J; bases not matched to a gene: 10. This CDR3 has 15 residues. The variable domain in full, with the rest retrieved from reference TRBV11-3 and TRBJ2-1, is EAGVVQSPRYKIIEKKQPVAFWCNPISGHNTLYWYLQNLGQGPELLIRYENEEAVDDSQLPKDRFSAERLKGVDSTLKIQPAELGDSAVYLCASSPYDGGSNEQFFGPGTRLTVL.